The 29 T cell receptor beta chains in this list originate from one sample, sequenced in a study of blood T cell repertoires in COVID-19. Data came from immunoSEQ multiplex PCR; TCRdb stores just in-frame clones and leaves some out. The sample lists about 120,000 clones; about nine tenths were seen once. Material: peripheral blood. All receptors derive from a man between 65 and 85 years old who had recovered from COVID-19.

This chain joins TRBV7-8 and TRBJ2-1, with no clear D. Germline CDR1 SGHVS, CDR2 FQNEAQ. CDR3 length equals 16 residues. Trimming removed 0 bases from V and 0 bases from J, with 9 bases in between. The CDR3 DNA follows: TGTGCCAGCAGCTTAGCGGTCAGTGGCTCCTACAATGAGCAGTTCTTC. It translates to CASSLAVSGSYNEQFF.

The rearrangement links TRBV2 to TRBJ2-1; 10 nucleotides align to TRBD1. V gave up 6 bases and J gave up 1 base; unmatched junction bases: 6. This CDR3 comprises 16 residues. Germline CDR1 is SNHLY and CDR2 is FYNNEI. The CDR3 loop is CASRGTGALSYNEQFF. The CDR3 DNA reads TGTGCCAGCAGGGGGACAGGGGCTTTATCCTACAATGAGCAGTTCTTC.

The CDR3, as DNA: TGCAGCGTTGAAGTTCCCGACTGGGCGGGAGGTAGTATGAATGAGCAGTTCTTC. This encodes CSVEVPDWAGGSMNEQFF. This sequence joins TRBV29-1 and TRBJ2-1; 8 nucleotides line up with TRBD2. V gave up 1 base and J gave up 7 bases; unmatched junction bases: 18. CDR3 length: 18 amino acids. Germline V gene data show CDR1 as SQVTM and CDR2 as ANQGSEA.

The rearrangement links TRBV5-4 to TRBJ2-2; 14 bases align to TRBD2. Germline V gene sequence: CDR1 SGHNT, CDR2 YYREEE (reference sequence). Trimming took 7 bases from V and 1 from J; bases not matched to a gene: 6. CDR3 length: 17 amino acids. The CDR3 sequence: CASEGLAGGLNTGELFF. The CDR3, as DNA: TGTGCCAGCGAAGGACTAGCGGGGGGCCTGAACACCGGGGAGCTGTTTTTT.

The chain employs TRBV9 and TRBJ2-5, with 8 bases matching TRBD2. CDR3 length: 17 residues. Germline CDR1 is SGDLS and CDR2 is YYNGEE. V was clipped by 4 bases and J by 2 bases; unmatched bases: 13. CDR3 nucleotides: TGTGCCAGCAGCCCCCAGACGGGCGGGAGGATACAAGAGACCCAGTACTTC. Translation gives CASSPQTGGRIQETQYF. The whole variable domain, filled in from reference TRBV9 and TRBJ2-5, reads DSGVTQTPKHLITATGQRVTLRCSPRSGDLSVYWYQQSLDQGLQFLIQYYNGEERAKGNILERFSAQQFPDLHSELNLSSLELGDSALYFCASSPQTGGRIQETQYFGPGTRLLVL.

The CDR3 sequence is CASSLTLTAASHGEQFF. In DNA, the CDR3 is TGTGCCAGCAGCTTAACGTTGACAGCCGCCTCTCATGGTGAGCAGTTCTTC. V usage is TRBV7-3 and J usage is TRBJ2-1; D is possibly TRBD1 (5 bases). CDR3 length equals 17 residues. V shed 0 bases and J shed 9 bases, with 21 bases lying between them. Germline V CDR1 and CDR2: SGHTA, FQGTGA.

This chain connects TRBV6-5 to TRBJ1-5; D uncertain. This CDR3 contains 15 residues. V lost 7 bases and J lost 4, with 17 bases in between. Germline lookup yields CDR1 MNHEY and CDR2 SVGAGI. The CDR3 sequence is CASKVRSGINQPQHF. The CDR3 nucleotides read TGTGCCAGCAAGGTAAGAAGCGGAATAAATCAGCCCCAGCATTTT.

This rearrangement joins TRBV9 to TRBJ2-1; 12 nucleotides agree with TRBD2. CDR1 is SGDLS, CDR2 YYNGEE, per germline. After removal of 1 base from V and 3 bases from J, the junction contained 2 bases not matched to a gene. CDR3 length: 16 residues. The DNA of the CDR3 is TGTGCCAGCAGCGTAAGACTAGCGGGAGACTACAATGAGCAGTTCTTC. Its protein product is CASSVRLAGDYNEQFF.

The CDR3 sequence is CASSPTPLIGLAGGSSYNEQFF. DNA of the CDR3: TGTGCCAGCAGTCCAACACCCTTAATCGGACTAGCGGGAGGGAGCTCCTACAATGAGCAGTTCTTC. The gene calls are TRBV27 and TRBJ2-1; 15 bases fit TRBD2. The germline V gene encodes CDR1 MNHEY and CDR2 SMNVEV (reference sequence). Unmatched junction bases numbered 17, after V lost 5 bases and J lost 0 bases. This CDR3 is 22 amino acids long.

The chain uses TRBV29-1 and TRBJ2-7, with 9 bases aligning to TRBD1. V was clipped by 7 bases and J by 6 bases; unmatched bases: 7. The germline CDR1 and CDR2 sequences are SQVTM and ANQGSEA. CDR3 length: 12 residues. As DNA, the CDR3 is TGCAGCGCCGGACAGGGGTCCAGCGAGCAGTACTTC. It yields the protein CSAGQGSSEQYF.

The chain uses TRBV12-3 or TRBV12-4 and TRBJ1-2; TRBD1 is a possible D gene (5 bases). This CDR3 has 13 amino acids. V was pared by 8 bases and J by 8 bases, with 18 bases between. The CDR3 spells CASLRGSGGGYTF. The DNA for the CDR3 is TGTGCCAGCCTCCGTGGCTCGGGGGGGGGCTACACCTTC.

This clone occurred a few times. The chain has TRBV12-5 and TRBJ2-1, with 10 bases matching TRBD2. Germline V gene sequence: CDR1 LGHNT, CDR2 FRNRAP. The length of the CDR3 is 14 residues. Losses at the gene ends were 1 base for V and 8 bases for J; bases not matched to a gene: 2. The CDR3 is CASGLGTSGDEQFF. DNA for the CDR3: TGTGCTAGTGGTTTGGGGACTAGCGGCGATGAGCAGTTCTTC. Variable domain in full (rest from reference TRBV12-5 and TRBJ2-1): DARVTQTPRHKVTEMGQEVTMRCQPILGHNTVFWYRQTMMQGLELLAYFRNRAPLDDSGMPKDRFSAEMPDATLATLKIQPSEPRDSAVYFCASGLGTSGDEQFFGPGTRLTVL.

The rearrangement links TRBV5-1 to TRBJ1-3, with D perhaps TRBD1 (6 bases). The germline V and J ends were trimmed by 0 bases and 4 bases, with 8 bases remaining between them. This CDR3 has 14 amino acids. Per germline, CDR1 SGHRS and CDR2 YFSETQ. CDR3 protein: CASSLAGVGNTIYF. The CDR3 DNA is TGCGCCAGCAGCTTGGCAGGGGTGGGAAACACCATATATTTT. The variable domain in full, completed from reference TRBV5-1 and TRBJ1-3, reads KAGVTQTPRYLIKTRGQQVTLSCSPISGHRSVSWYQQTPGQGLQFLFEYFSETQRNKGNFPGRFSGRQFSNSRSEMNVSTLELGDSALYLCASSLAGVGNTIYFGEGSWLTVV.

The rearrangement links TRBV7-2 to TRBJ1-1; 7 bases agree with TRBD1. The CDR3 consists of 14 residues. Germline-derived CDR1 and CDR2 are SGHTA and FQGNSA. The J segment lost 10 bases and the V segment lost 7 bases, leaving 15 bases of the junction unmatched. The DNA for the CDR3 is TGTGCCAGCACCCCCTCCAGGGGGAATTTGGTAGCTTTCTTT. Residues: CASTPSRGNLVAFF.

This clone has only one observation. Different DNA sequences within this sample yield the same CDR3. The CDR3 protein is CASRPTGGGPGELFF. In DNA form, the CDR3 reads TGTGCCAGCAGACCGACAGGGGGGGGTCCCGGGGAGCTGTTTTTT. The gene calls are TRBV3-1 (or the pseudogene TRBV3-2) and TRBJ2-2, with TRBD1 identical over 9 bases. Germline V gives CDR1 LGHDT, CDR2 YNNKEL (reference sequence). The CDR3 extends over 15 amino acids. V shed 6 bases, J shed 6 bases, and the junction held 8 bases outside the gene matches.

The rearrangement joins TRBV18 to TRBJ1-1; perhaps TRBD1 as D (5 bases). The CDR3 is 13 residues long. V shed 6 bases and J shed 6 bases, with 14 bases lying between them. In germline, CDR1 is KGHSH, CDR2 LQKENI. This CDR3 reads CASSPGGMAEAFF. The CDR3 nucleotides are TGTGCCAGCTCCCCGGGGGGAATGGCTGAAGCTTTCTTT.

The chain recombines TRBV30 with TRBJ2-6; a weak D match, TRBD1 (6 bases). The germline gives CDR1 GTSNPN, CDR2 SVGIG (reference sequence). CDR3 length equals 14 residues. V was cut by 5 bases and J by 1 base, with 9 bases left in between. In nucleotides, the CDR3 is TGTGCCTGGGTCAGGGGTTCTGGGGCCAACGTCCTGACTTTC. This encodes CAWVRGSGANVLTF.

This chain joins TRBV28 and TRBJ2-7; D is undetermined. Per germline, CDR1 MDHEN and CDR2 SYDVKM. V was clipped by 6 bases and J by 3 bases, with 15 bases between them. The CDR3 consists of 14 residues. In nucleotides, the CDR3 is TGTGCCAGCAGGAGAGAGGAAGGCTACTACGAGCAGTACTTC. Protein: CASRREEGYYEQYF.

This chain's CDR3 is CASSIPSWLANTGELFF. In DNA form, the CDR3 reads TGTGCCAGTAGTATTCCTAGCTGGCTAGCGAACACCGGGGAGCTGTTTTTT. The V gene is TRBV19, the J gene TRBJ2-2; TRBD2 might be the D (5 bases). The V gene lost 3 bases and the J gene lost 0 bases, with 14 bases spanning the gap. Germline loops: CDR1 LNHDA, CDR2 SQIVND (reference sequence). This CDR3 spans 17 amino acids. Drawing the rest from reference TRBV19 and TRBJ2-2, the complete variable domain is DGGITQSPKYLFRKEGQNVTLSCEQNLNHDAMYWYRQDPGQGLRLIYYSQIVNDFQKGDIAEGYSVSREKKESFPLTVTSAQKNPTAFYLCASSIPSWLANTGELFFGEGSRLTVL.

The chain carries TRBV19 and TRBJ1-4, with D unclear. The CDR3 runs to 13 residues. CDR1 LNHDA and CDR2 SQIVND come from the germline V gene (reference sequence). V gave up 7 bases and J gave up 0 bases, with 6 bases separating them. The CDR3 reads CASNSPTNEKLFF. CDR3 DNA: TGTGCCAGTAACAGCCCAACTAATGAAAAACTGTTTTTT.

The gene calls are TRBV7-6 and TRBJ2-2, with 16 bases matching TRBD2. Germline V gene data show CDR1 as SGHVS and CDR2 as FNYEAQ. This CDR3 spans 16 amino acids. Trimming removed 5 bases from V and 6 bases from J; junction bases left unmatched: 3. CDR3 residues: CASSLGTSGRAGELFF. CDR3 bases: TGTGCCAGCAGCCTTGGGACTAGCGGGAGGGCCGGGGAGCTGTTTTTT.

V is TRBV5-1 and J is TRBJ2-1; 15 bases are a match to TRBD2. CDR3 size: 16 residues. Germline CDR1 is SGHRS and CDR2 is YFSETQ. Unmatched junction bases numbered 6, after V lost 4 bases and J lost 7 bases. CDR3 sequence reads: CASSPGLAGGGNEQFF. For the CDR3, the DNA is TGCGCCAGCAGCCCGGGACTAGCGGGAGGAGGGAATGAGCAGTTCTTC.

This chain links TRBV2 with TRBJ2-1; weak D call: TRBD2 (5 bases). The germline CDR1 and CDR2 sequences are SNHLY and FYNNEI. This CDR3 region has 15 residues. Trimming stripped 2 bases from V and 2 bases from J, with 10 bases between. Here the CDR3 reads CASSESSAAYNEQFF. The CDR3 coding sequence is TGTGCCAGCAGTGAAAGTAGCGCTGCCTACAATGAGCAGTTCTTC.

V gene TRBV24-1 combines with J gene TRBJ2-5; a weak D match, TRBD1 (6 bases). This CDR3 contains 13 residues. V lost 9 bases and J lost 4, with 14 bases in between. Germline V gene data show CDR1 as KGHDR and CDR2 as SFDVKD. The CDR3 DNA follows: TGTGCCACCGCCCTGGGGGCGTTAGAGACCCAGTACTTC. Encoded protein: CATALGALETQYF.

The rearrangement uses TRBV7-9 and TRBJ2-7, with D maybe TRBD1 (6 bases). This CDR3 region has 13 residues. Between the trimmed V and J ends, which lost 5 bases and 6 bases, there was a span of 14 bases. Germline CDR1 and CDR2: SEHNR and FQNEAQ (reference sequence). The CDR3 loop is CASSQPGAAEQYF. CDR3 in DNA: TGTGCCAGCAGCCAGCCAGGGGCCGCCGAGCAGTACTTC.

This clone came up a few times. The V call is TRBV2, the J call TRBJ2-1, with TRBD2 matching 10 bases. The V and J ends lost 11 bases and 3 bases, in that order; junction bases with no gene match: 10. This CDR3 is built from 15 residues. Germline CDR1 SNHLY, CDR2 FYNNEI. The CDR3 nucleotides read TGTGCCGCGACGCGGACTAGCGGCTTCTACAATGAGCAGTTCTTC. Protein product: CAATRTSGFYNEQFF.

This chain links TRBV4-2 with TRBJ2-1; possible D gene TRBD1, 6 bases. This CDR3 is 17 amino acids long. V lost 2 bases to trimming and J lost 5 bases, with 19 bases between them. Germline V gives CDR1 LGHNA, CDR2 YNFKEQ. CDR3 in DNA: TGTGCCAGCAGCCAAAGGAGAGGGGCAGGGGTTCACAATGAGCAGTTCTTC. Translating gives CASSQRRGAGVHNEQFF.

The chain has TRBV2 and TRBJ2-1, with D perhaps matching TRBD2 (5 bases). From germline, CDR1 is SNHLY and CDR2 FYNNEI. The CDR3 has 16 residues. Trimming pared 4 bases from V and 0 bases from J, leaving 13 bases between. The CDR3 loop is CASSGGLGSSYNEQFF. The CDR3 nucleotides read TGTGCCAGCAGTGGTGGACTGGGGAGCTCCTACAATGAGCAGTTCTTC.

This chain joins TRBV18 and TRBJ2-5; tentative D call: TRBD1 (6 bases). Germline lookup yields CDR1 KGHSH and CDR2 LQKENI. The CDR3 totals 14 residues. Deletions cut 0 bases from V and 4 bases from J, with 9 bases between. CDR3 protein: CASSPPGRGETQYF. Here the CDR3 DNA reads TGTGCCAGCTCACCACCCGGCAGGGGAGAGACCCAGTACTTC.